This T cell receptor (beta chain) was found in a study of circulating CD8 cells and anti-PD-1 response in melanoma (dated by TCRdb to about 2020). With respect to the entire study: Patients received nivolumab intravenously at 3 mg/kg every 2 weeks. The melanoma cohort had about 13 patients, seven of whom got anti-PD-1 as first-line therapy, while the other six had previously had targeted therapy or immunotherapy. Responders were defined as patients showing complete or partial responses, and non-responders as patients showing stable or progressive disease (RECIST v1.1). A total of some 11 melanoma patients were included in the TCR repertoire analysis, 4 of them responders and 7 non-responders. On on-treatment samples, PD-1 was detected using a biotinylated anti-human IgG4 antibody.

Counted from cysteine to phenylalanine, this CDR3 has 13 amino acids. The sequence is cut down to CDR3 DNA, 39 bases in frame from base 1. Per the germline V gene (reference sequence), LNHDA is the CDR1 and SQIVND is the CDR2. Relative to germline, V is missing 4 bases and J is missing 7 bases, with 7 bases of the junction outside any gene match. Sequencing instrument: NextSeq 500. The QIAseq Immune Repertoire RNA Library Kit, Human TCR Panel, was used to prepare TCR libraries from 15 ng of total RNA. Sequencing of the TCR libraries was done on an Illumina NextSeq with a Mid Output V2 kit and asymmetric 261x41 paired-end reads. Every TCR library was diluted to 4 nM, then pooled, denatured and loaded at roughly 1 pM. The original pipeline was this. Processing of the TCR FASTQ files took place in the QIAGEN GeneGlobe Data Analysis Center, and downstream analysis was done in R 3.5.2. To get clonality, Shannon entropy was normalized by the log of the number of unique productive sequences and the result was subtracted from one. Fisher exact tests at 5% FDR, run separately within each subset, picked out TRA or TRB clonotypes whose abundance differed between baseline and M1. Clonotypes with differential abundance were classified as emerging, expanding, contracting or non-expanding/contracting. Morisita's overlap index was used to measure repertoire overlap between patients. Starting from the raw public reads, TCRdb applied fastp trimming at Q25, assembled clones with MiXCR and retained in-frame beta chains. Each CDR3 protein gets just one entry, which takes the most common genes and DNA from the rows behind it. These V and J calls rely on TCRdb rather than the paper's analysis. The sample contains about 2,400 distinct CDR3 sequences, 5% to 7.5% of them found a single time. The ten largest clones represent just under 3% of the sample.

General findings and caveats noted by the study authors: The authors pointed out that the cohort included both treatment-naive and previously treated patients, and that this mix could influence the results. Only baseline and M1 samples from a small cohort with few responders were used in the published TCR repertoire comparisons. Experiments were generally performed without replicates because of limited material. The highest diversity was observed in the DNEG repertoire, similar and higher clonality was shown by the PD-1 and DPOS repertoires, and the lowest diversity was found in the TIGIT repertoires. Repertoires were found to be largely private between subsets, with under 7% of TRB clonotypes shared at M1, and the highest sharing was observed between DPOS and TIGIT. Tumor material was not accessible, so tumor reactivity was assessed by peptide assays on expanded sorted subsets instead.

Using a BD FACSAria II cell sorter, four subsets defined by PD-1 and/or TIGIT were sorted from live CD3+CD8+TCRalphabeta+ cells. To characterize how relevant each subset is to anti-PD-1 therapy response, circulating CD8 T cells were sorted into four subsets based on PD-1 and TIGIT expression. From each sorted CD8 T-cell subset, both TCR alpha and TCR beta chains were sequenced. Peripheral blood was drawn before the first anti-PD-1 injection and after two and four injections. PBMCs were immediately isolated by Ficoll gradient centrifugation. Until use, PBMCs were stored frozen in liquid nitrogen in RPMI containing approximately 18% FCS and around 10% DMSO. After thawing, PBMCs were stained with a viability dye and with antibodies against CD3, CD8alpha, TCRalphabeta, PD-1 and TIGIT. The RNeasy Kit was used to extract total RNA, and all samples came in with a RIN above 7. By how much of the sample it makes up, this clonotype is medium-sized (0.01 to 0.1%). Which antigen it targets is not known. Base qualities are not provided; no much larger clone lies one nucleotide away.

The clonotype was recovered from a human donor with melanoma. Rearrangement joined TRBV19 to TRBJ2-7; 7 bases in between match TRBD1. The sequences come from CD8+ T cells from PBMCs, collected at baseline or after one month of anti-PD-1 therapy (not recorded which). In nucleotides, the sequence is TGTGCCAGTAGTACCGGGACAGTAAATGAGCAGTACTTC. It translates as CASSTGTVNEQYF.